These T cell receptor beta chains were read from a single sample in a study of blood T cell repertoires in COVID-19. Method: immunoSEQ multiplex PCR; TCRdb's copy keeps in-frame clones and lacks some. The sample lists fewer than 350,000 clones; roughly 86% were seen once. The sequenced sample consisted of peripheral blood. These receptor sequences come from a man aged 40-55 years with active or convalescent COVID-19. Both conserved end residues are part of each CDR3. Fields, in order: CDR3 protein, CDR3 DNA, CDR3 length, D gene, J gene, clone size, V gene. A D gene is named only where the DNA matches it firmly. Part of the rows lack a size; the others show once, few, many or a class for expanded clones.

CAWIPIQGGTEAFF TGTGCCTGGATCCCAATACAGGGAGGGACTGAAGCTTTCTTT 14 . TRBJ1-1 . TRBV30
CAWIRGTPNTEAFF TGTGCCTGGATTAGAGGCACACCGAACACTGAAGCTTTCTTT 14 . TRBJ1-1 . TRBV30
CASSLGLAGAQEQFF TGCGCCAGCAGCCTAGGACTAGCGGGCGCGCAGGAGCAGTTCTTC 15 TRBD2 TRBJ2-1 . TRBV5-1
CASSFQGSVETQYF TGTGCCAGCAGCTTTCAGGGGTCGGTAGAGACCCAGTACTTC 14 . TRBJ2-5 . TRBV7-9
CASSQGLNIQYF TGTGCCAGTAGTCAAGGACTTAACATTCAGTACTTC 12 . TRBJ2-4 . TRBV19
CSVEMGTDLYGYTF TGCAGCGTTGAGATGGGGACAGATCTCTATGGCTACACCTTC 14 TRBD1 TRBJ1-2 . TRBV29-1
CASSLGRGGYGYTF TGTGCCAGCAGTTTAGGACGAGGGGGATATGGCTACACCTTC 14 . TRBJ1-2 . TRBV28
CASSVGQQYEYSPLHF TGTGCCAGCAGCGTGGGACAGCAGTATGAATATTCACCCCTCCACTTT 16 TRBD1 TRBJ1-6 once TRBV9
CAWSVGRTRRIDTQYF TGTGCCTGGAGTGTAGGCCGGACTAGAAGGATAGATACGCAGTATTTT 16 TRBD2 TRBJ2-3 . TRBV30
CSVKGGEGAFF TGCAGCGTGAAGGGCGGGGAAGGAGCTTTCTTT 11 . TRBJ1-1 few TRBV29-1
CASSLVGRTEAFF TGTGCCAGCAGTTTGGTTGGCCGCACTGAAGCTTTCTTT 13 . TRBJ1-1 . TRBV27
CASSRLELNGNEQFF TGTGCCAGCAGCAGACTAGAGTTAAATGGGAATGAGCAGTTCTTC 15 . TRBJ2-1 . TRBV7-8
CARLIGTTNPGGNTIYF TGCGCCAGACTGATTGGGACAACTAACCCGGGCGGAAACACCATATATTTT 17 . TRBJ1-3 . TRBV10-1
CASSGLRGGAGNTIYF TGTGCCAGCAGCGGCCTCCGGGGGGGAGCTGGAAACACCATATATTTT 16 . TRBJ1-3 . TRBV9
CASSLSTGGNTEAFF TGTGCCAGCAGTTTATCGACAGGGGGGAACACTGAAGCTTTCTTT 15 TRBD1 TRBJ1-1 . TRBV27
CASRPTRRLTATSDTQYF TGTGCCAGCAGACCTACTCGAAGACTCACCGCGACTTCAGATACGCAGTATTTT 18 . TRBJ2-3 . TRBV13
CASSLVPSSYNEQFF TGTGCTAGCAGCTTAGTCCCTAGCTCCTACAATGAGCAGTTCTTC 15 . TRBJ2-1 . TRBV7-7
CASSLMGGISGANVLTF TGTGCCAGCAGCTTAATGGGGGGAATCTCTGGGGCCAACGTCCTGACTTTC 17 . TRBJ2-6 . TRBV7-3
CATSDFGLAGVSEQFF TGTGCCACCAGTGATTTTGGGCTAGCGGGAGTCAGTGAGCAGTTCTTC 16 TRBD2 TRBJ2-1 . TRBV24-1
CASTNDRGLVTQYF TGTGCCAGCACCAACGACAGGGGGTTGGTGACCCAGTACTTC 14 TRBD1 TRBJ2-5 . TRBV2
CASRSGLAGRIETQYF TGCGCCAGCAGATCCGGACTAGCGGGGAGGATTGAGACCCAGTACTTC 16 TRBD2 TRBJ2-5 . TRBV5-1
CASSPQGGSPREQFF TGTGCCAGCAGCCCACAGGGTGGGTCTCCGAGGGAGCAGTTCTTC 15 . TRBJ2-1 once TRBV11-1
CASSVGQQANYGYTF TGTGCCAGCAGCGTAGGCCAGCAGGCTAACTATGGCTACACCTTC 15 . TRBJ1-2 . TRBV9
CSVVDRGLSQPQHF TGCAGCGTCGTTGACAGGGGTCTTAGCCAGCCCCAGCATTTT 14 TRBD1 TRBJ1-5 once TRBV29-1
CASTRGDRKNIQYF TGTGCCAGTACTCGCGGGGACAGGAAAAACATTCAGTACTTC 14 TRBD1 TRBJ2-4 . TRBV19
CASGLSGGQPQHF TGTGCTAGTGGTTTGAGCGGGGGACAGCCCCAGCATTTT 13 . TRBJ1-5 . TRBV12-5
CASSFVNEAFF TGTGCCAGCAGCTTTGTAAATGAAGCTTTCTTT 11 . TRBJ1-1 . TRBV13
CASSPREDEQYF TGTGCCAGCAGCCCGAGGGAGGACGAGCAGTACTTC 12 . TRBJ2-7 . TRBV7-6
CAWSVSGTGGPQHF TGTGCCTGGAGTGTAAGTGGAACAGGCGGGCCCCAGCATTTT 14 . TRBJ1-5 few TRBV30
CASSIAGAMNTEAFF TGTGCCAGTAGTATCGCAGGGGCCATGAACACTGAAGCTTTCTTT 15 . TRBJ1-1 . TRBV19
CASSLLLTSGSSYEQYF TGTGCCAGCAGCTTGTTGTTGACTAGCGGGAGCTCCTACGAGCAGTACTTC 17 TRBD2 TRBJ2-7 . TRBV5-4
CATGASYEQYF TGTGCGACAGGGGCCTCCTACGAGCAGTACTTC 11 TRBD1 TRBJ2-7 . TRBV28
CASSQDARGASQFF TGTGCCAGCAGCCAAGACGCCCGGGGAGCGTCCCAGTTCTTC 14 . TRBJ2-1 . TRBV3-1/TRBV3-2
CASSSRGGSYTF TGTGCCAGCAGTAGCCGTGGGGGGAGCTACACCTTC 12 . TRBJ1-2 . TRBV6-5
CASGMPLGLREQFF TGTGCCAGCGGCATGCCCCTTGGGCTTCGAGAGCAGTTCTTC 14 . TRBJ2-1 . TRBV5-4
CASSHNRGREKLFF TGTGCCAGCAGCCACAACAGGGGTCGGGAAAAACTGTTTTTT 14 TRBD1 TRBJ1-4 . TRBV7-2